One and the same sample provided the 3 T cell receptor beta chains below, sequenced in a study of response to subunit inactivated influenza vaccine. MiXCR, run by TCRdb on the RT-PCR reads, gives a single entry per CDR3 protein. The data contain fewer than 400,000 distinct CDR3 sequences, 20% to 25% of them singletons. This sample comprised PBMCs from blood, obtained about 20 months after vaccination. Receptors originate from a man between 50 and 69 years old who received an inactivated influenza vaccine.

This clonotype was observed a few times. The genes are TRBV20-1 and TRBJ2-1; no reliable D call. The V gene's germline CDR1 is DFQATT and CDR2 SNEGSKA (reference sequence). V dropped 1 base and J dropped 5 bases, with 15 bases sitting between them. The CDR3 consists of 15 residues. The CDR3 coding sequence is TGCAGTGCTAGAGTAAGGGCTAGTATCCACAATGAGCAGTTCTTC. Amino acids: CSARVRASIHNEQFF.

CDR3 DNA sequence: TGTGCCAGCAGCTTAGAGGGACACCAGGAAAAACTGTTTTTT. As protein: CASSLEGHQEKLFF. The V call is TRBV13, the J call TRBJ1-4; D might be TRBD1 (6 bases). Germline V gives CDR1 PRHDT, CDR2 FYEKMQ (reference sequence). V lost 1 base and J lost 8, with 11 bases in between. The CDR3 sequence is 14 residues long.

This clonotype was seen ten or more times. The chain recombines TRBV7-7 with TRBJ1-1; D is unclear. The V gene's germline CDR1 is SSHAT and CDR2 FNYEAQ (reference sequence). This CDR3 contains 13 residues. Trimming took 1 base from V and 1 from J, leaving 4 bases between them. CDR3 sequence (DNA): TGTGCCAGCAGCTTAGACTCGAACACTGAAGCTTTCTTT. Translation gives CASSLDSNTEAFF.